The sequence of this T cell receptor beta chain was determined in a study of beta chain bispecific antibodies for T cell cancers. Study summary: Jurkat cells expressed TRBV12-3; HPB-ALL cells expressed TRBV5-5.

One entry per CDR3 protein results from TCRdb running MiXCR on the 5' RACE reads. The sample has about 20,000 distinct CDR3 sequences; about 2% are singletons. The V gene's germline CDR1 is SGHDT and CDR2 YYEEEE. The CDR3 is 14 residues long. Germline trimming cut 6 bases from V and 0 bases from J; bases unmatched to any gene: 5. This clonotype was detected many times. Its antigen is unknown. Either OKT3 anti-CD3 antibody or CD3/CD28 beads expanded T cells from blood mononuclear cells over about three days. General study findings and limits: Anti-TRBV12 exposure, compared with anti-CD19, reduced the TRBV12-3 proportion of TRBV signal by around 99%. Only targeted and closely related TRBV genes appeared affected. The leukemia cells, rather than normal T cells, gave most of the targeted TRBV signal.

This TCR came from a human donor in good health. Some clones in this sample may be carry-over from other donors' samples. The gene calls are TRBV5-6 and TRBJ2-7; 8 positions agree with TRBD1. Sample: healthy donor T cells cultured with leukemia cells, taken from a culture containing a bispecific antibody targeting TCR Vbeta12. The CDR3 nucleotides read TGTGCCAGCACCCAGGGGGCCTCCTCCTACGAGCAGTACTTC. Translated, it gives CASTQGASSYEQYF.